Listed here are 6 T cell receptor beta chains from one sample, sequenced in a study of CD8 T cells in ankylosing spondylitis. Overall study findings and caveats: One TCR beta motif, made up of fewer than 10 highly homologous variants, appeared characteristic of ankylosing spondylitis blood.

TCRdb re-called the 5' RACE reads through MiXCR, storing one row per CDR3 protein. The profile shows some 220,000 distinct CDR3 sequences, around 6.6% of them singletons. Their cognate antigens are unknown. Source material: blood, either unsorted or a sorted T cell fraction (not recorded which). Source of these receptors: a male donor with ankylosing spondylitis.

For this clonotype: A clone one base away is much larger, so this may be a read error. In this CDR3 the conserved last residue, phenylalanine or tryptophan, is missing, so a read error is likely. The V gene is TRBV29-1, the J gene TRBJ2-3, with no clear D. This CDR3 has 13 residues. CDR1 SQVTM and CDR2 ANQGSEA come from the germline V gene. Trimming removed 0 bases from V and 2 bases from J, with 6 bases in between. Here the CDR3 reads CSVEDTVTDTQYL. Here the CDR3 DNA reads TGCAGCGTTGAAGATACAGTCACAGATACGCAGTATTTA.

The chain is built from TRBV6-1 and TRBJ2-2, with TRBD1 identical over 7 bases. Germline CDR1 MNHNS, CDR2 SASEGT. This CDR3 contains 15 residues. Germline trimming cut 5 bases from V and 5 bases from J; bases unmatched to any gene: 8. CDR3 amino acids: CASSQQGFWTGELFF. Written as DNA, the CDR3 is TGTGCCAGCAGTCAACAGGGGTTCTGGACCGGGGAGCTGTTTTTT.

V and J are TRBV2 and TRBJ2-7, with D possibly called TRBD1 or TRBD2 (7 bases each). Per germline, CDR1 SNHLY and CDR2 FYNNEI. The germline V and J ends were trimmed by 7 bases and 3 bases, with 22 bases remaining between them. This CDR3 comprises 16 residues. The CDR3 nucleotides read TGTGCCAGCATCCCGCCAGGGGGGGAATTTCACTACGAGCAGTACTTC. Protein: CASIPPGGEFHYEQYF.

In its sample, this clonotype was seen many times. The genes are TRBV6-1 and TRBJ2-1; 8 bases line up with TRBD2. Looked up from germline, CDR1 is MNHNS and CDR2 is SASEGT. The CDR3 sequence is 13 residues long. V gave up 8 bases and J gave up 4 bases; unmatched junction bases: 4. CDR3 in DNA: TGTGCCAGCGCGACTAGCGCGTACAATGAGCAGTTCTTC. Translation gives CASATSAYNEQFF.

This clonotype was detected ten times or more. The V and J genes are TRBV12-3 or TRBV12-4 and TRBJ2-1; D is unresolved. The CDR3 runs to 17 residues. The V gene lost 1 base and the J gene lost 0 bases, with 13 bases spanning the gap. The CDR3 region has the DNA TGTGCCAGCAGTTTAGTTCTGAACGAGTTCTCCTACAATGAGCAGTTCTTC. As protein: CASSLVLNEFSYNEQFF.

This clonotype was detected ten times or more. This chain joins TRBV4-1 and TRBJ2-1; 8 bases line up with TRBD2. CDR1 and CDR2 from the germline V gene are MGHRA and YSYEKL. The J segment lost 8 bases and the V segment lost 3 bases, leaving 12 bases of the junction unmatched. The CDR3 is 16 amino acids. The CDR3: CASSHHPGLGLDEQFF. The CDR3 region has the DNA TGCGCCAGCAGCCATCACCCGGGACTAGGGCTGGATGAGCAGTTCTTC.